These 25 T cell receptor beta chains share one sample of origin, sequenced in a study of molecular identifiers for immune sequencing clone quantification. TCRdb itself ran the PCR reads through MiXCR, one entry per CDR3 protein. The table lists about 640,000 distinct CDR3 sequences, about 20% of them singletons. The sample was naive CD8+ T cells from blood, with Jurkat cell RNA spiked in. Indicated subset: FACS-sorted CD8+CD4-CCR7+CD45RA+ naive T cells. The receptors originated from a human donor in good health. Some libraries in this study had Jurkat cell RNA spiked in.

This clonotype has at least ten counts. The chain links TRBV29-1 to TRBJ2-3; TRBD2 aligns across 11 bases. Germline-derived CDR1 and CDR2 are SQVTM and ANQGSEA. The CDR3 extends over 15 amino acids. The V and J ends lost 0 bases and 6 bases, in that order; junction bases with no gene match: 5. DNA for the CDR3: TGCAGCGTTGAAGATCGACTAGCGGGAATCGATACGCAGTATTTT. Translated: CSVEDRLAGIDTQYF.

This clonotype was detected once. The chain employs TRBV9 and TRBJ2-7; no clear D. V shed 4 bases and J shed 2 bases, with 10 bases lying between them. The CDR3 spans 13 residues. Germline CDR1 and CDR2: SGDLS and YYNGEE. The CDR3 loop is CASSLTPPYEQYF. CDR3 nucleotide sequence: TGTGCCAGCAGCCTAACACCCCCCTACGAGCAGTACTTC.

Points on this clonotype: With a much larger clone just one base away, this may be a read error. DNA for the CDR3: TGTGCCAGCAGCTGCTCGGCGGGGGACCAAGAGACCCAGTACTTC. The encoded protein is CASSCSAGDQETQYF. V is TRBV11-2 and J is TRBJ2-5, with 7 bases that match TRBD2. The germline gives CDR1 SGHAT, CDR2 FQNNGV. This CDR3 has 15 amino acids. Trimming took 4 bases from V and 0 from J; bases not matched to a gene: 5. Full variable domain (rest looked up from reference TRBV11-2 and TRBJ2-5): EAGVAQSPRYKIIEKRQSVAFWCNPISGHATLYWYQQILGQGPKLLIQFQNNGVVDDSQLPKDRFSAERLKGVDSTLKIQPAKLEDSAVYLCASSCSAGDQETQYFGPGTRLLVL.

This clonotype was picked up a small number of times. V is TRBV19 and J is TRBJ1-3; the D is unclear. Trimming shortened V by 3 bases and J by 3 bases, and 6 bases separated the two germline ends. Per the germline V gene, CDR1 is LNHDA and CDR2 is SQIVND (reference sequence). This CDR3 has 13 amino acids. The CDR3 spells CASSIDHGNTIYF. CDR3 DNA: TGTGCCAGTAGTATCGACCATGGAAACACCATATATTTT.

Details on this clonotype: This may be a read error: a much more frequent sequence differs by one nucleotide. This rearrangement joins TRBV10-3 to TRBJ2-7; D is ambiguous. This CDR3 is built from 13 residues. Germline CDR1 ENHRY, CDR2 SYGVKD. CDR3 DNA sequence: TGTGCCATCAGTGCAGAGAGCTCCTACGGGCAGTACTTC. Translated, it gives CAISAESSYGQYF.

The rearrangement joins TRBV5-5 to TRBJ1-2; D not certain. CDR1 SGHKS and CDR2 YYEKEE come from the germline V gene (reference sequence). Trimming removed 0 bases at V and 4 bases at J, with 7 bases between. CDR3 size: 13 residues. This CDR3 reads CASSLVLAYGYTF. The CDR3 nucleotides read TGTGCCAGCAGCTTGGTCTTGGCCTATGGCTACACCTTC. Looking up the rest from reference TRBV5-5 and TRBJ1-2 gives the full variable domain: DAGVTQSPTHLIKTRGQQVTLRCSPISGHKSVSWYQQVLGQGPQFIFQYYEKEERGRGNFPDRFSARQFPNYSSELNVNALLLGDSALYLCASSLVLAYGYTFGSGTRLTVV.

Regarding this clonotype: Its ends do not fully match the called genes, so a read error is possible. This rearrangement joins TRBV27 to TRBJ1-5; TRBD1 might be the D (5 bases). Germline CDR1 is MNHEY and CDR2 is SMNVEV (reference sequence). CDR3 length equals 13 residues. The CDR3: CASSLGGEQLQHF. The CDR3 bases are TGTGCCAGCAGTTTAGGGGGAGAGCAGCTCCAGCATTTT.

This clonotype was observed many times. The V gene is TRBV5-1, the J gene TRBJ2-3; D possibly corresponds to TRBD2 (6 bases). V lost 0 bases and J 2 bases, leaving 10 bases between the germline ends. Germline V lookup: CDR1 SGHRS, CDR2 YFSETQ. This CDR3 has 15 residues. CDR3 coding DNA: TGCGCCAGCAGCTTGGACCGGCGGGACACAGATACGCAGTATTTT. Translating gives CASSLDRRDTDTQYF.

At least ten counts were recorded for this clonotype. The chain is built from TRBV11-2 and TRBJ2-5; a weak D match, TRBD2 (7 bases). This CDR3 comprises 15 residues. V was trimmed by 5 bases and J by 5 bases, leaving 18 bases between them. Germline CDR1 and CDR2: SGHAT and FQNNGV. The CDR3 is CASSRGGGLGETQYF. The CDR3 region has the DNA TGTGCCAGCAGCCGAGGGGGGGGCCTGGGGGAGACCCAGTACTTC.

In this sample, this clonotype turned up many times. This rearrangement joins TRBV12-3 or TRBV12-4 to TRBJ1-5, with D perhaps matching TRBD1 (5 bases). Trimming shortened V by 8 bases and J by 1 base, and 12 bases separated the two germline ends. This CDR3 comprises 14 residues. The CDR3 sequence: CASGSPGSNQPQHF. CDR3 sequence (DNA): TGTGCCAGCGGGAGTCCAGGGAGCAATCAGCCCCAGCATTTT.

The CDR3 here is CASSVGTGKPYEQYF. The CDR3 bases are TGTGCCAGCAGCGTAGGGACAGGGAAACCCTACGAGCAGTACTTC. The chain combines TRBV9 with TRBJ2-7; 8 nucleotides agree with TRBD1. The germline CDR1 and CDR2 sequences are SGDLS and YYNGEE. V gave up 0 bases and J gave up 2 bases; unmatched junction bases: 4. The CDR3 has 15 amino acids. The whole variable domain, filled in from reference TRBV9 and TRBJ2-7, reads DSGVTQTPKHLITATGQRVTLRCSPRSGDLSVYWYQQSLDQGLQFLIQYYNGEERAKGNILERFSAQQFPDLHSELNLSSLELGDSALYFCASSVGTGKPYEQYFGPGTRLTVT.

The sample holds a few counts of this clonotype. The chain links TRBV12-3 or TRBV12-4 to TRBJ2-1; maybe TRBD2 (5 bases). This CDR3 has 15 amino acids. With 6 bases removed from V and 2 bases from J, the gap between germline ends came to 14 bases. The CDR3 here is CASSPPAGAYNEQFF. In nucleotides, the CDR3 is TGTGCCAGCAGCCCTCCCGCCGGGGCCTACAATGAGCAGTTCTTC.

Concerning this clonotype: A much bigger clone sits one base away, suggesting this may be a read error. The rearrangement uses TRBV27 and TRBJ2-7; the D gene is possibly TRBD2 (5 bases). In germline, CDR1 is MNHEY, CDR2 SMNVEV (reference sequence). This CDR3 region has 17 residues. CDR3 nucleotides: TGTGTCAGCAGTACAGCCGCGGAGGTCCTAGGTTTAAACGAGCAGTACTTC. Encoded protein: CVSSTAAEVLGLNEQYF.

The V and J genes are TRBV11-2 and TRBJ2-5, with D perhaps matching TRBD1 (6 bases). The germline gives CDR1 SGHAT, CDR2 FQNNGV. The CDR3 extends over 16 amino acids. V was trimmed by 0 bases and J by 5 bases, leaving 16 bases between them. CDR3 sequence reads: CASSLEGARSMETQYF. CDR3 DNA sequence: TGTGCCAGCAGCTTAGAGGGGGCACGTAGTATGGAGACCCAGTACTTC.

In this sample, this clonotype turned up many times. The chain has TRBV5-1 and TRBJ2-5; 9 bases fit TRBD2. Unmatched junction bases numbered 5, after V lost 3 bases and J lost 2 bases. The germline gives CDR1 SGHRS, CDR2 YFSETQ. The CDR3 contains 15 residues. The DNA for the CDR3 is TGCGCCAGCAGCTGGGGACTAGCCGAACAAGAGACCCAGTACTTC. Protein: CASSWGLAEQETQYF.

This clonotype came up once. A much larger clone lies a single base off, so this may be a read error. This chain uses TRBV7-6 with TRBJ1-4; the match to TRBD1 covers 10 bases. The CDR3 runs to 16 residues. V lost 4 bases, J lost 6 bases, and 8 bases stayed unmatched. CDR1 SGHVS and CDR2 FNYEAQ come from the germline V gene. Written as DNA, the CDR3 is TGTGCCAGCAGCTACGACAGGGGGCCCCCGGATGAAAAACTGTTTTTT. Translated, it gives CASSYDRGPPDEKLFF.

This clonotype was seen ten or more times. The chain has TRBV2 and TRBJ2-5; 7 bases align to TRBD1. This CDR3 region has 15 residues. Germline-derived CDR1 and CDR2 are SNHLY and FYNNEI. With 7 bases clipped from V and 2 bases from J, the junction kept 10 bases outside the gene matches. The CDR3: CASNPGQYSQETQYF. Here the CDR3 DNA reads TGTGCCAGCAACCCGGGACAGTACTCACAAGAGACCCAGTACTTC.

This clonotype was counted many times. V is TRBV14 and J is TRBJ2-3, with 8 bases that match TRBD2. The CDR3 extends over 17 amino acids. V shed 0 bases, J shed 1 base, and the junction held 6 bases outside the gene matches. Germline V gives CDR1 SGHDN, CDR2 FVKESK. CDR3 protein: CASSQENSGKGTDTQYF. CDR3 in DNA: TGTGCCAGCAGCCAAGAAAATAGCGGGAAGGGCACAGATACGCAGTATTTT.

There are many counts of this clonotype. CDR3 loop: CSVEPGLAGYEQFF. In DNA, the CDR3 is TGCAGCGTTGAACCGGGACTAGCGGGATATGAGCAGTTCTTC. The chain carries TRBV29-1 and TRBJ2-1, with TRBD2 identical over 13 bases. Per the germline V gene, CDR1 is SQVTM and CDR2 is ANQGSEA. The CDR3 spans 14 residues. V was clipped by 2 bases and J by 8 bases; unmatched bases: 3.

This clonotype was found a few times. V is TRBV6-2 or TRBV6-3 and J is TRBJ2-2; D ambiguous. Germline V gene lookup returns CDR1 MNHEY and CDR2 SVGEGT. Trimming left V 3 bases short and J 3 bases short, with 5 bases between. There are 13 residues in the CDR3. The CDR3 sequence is CASSYIYTGELFF. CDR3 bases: TGTGCCAGCAGTTATATCTACACCGGGGAGCTGTTTTTT.

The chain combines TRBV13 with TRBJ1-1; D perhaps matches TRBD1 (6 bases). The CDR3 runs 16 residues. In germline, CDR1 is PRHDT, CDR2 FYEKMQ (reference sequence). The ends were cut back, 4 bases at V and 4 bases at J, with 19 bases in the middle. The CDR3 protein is CASSSLVWEGGTEAFF. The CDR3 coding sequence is TGTGCCAGCAGCTCATTGGTCTGGGAGGGGGGCACTGAAGCTTTCTTT.

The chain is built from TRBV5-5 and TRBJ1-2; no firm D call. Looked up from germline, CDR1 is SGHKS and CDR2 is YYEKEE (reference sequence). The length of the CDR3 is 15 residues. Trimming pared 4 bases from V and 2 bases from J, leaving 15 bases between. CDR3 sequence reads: CASSLAPGVNYGYTF. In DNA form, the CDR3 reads TGTGCCAGCAGCCTAGCCCCCGGGGTGAACTATGGCTACACCTTC.

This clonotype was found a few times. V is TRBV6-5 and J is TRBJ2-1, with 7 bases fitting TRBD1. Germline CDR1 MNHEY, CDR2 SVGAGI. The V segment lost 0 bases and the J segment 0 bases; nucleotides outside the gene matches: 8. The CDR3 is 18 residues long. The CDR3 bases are TGTGCCAGCAGTTACTCGGTAGGGGGCGGAAGCTCCTACAATGAGCAGTTCTTC. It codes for CASSYSVGGGSSYNEQFF.

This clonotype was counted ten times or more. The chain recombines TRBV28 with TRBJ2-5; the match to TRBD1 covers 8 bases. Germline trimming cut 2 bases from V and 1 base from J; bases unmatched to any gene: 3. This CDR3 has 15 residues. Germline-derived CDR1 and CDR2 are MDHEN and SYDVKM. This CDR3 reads CASSLRQGAQETQYF. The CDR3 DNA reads TGTGCCAGCAGTTTACGCCAGGGGGCCCAAGAGACCCAGTACTTC. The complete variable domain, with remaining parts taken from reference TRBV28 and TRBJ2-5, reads DVKVTQSSRYLVKRTGEKVFLECVQDMDHENMFWYRQDPGLGLRLIYFSYDVKMKEKGDIPEGYSVSREKKERFSLILESASTNQTSMYLCASSLRQGAQETQYFGPGTRLLVL.

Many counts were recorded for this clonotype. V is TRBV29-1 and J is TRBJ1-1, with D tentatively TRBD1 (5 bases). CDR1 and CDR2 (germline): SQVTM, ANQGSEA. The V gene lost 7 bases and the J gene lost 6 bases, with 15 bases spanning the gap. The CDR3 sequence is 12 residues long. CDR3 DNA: TGCAGCGAGATGCCAGGGATGGCTGAAGCTTTCTTT. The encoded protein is CSEMPGMAEAFF.